The 5 T cell receptor beta chains reported below all come from one sample, sequenced in a study of early T cells in non-severe SARS-CoV-2 infection (dated by TCRdb to 2020 to 2022). The protocol used for the library was 5' RACE. Sequencing used a NextSeq 500. The raw public reads went through TCRdb reprocessing: fastp at Q25, MiXCR clone calling, in-frame beta chains kept. Identical CDR3 proteins give one entry, which carries the most common genes and DNA. This sample is represented by 75,000 to 100,000 distinct CDR3 sequences; approximately 17% of them were singletons. Roughly 1.3% of the sample comes from the top ten. Sample: whole blood. The receptors shown here come from an adult who was a healthcare worker with PCR-confirmed SARS-CoV-2 infection or an uninfected control (not recorded which).

This clonotype has just a few counts. CDR3 loop: CASSYPNYEQYF. The CDR3 DNA reads as TGTGCCAGCAGTTACCCGAACTACGAGCAGTACTTC. This chain joins TRBV12-3 or TRBV12-4 and TRBJ2-7, with D uncertain. The V end lost 4 bases, the J end lost 3 bases, and 7 bases lay between the germline ends. The CDR3 is 12 residues long.

The V and J genes are TRBV29-1 and TRBJ2-3, with a tentative D call TRBD1 (6 bases). CDR1 and CDR2 (germline): SQVTM, ANQGSEA. V was pared by 1 base and J by 0 bases, with 14 bases between. The CDR3 is 16 amino acids. The CDR3 here is CSVEAAGTRSTDTQYF. The CDR3 DNA is TGCAGCGTTGAAGCGGCAGGGACACGGAGCACAGATACGCAGTATTTT.

This clonotype was observed a few times. A much larger clone lies a single base off, so this may be a read error. The chain couples TRBV3-2 to TRBJ2-7. TRBV3-2 represents a pseudogene. CDR3 length: 12 amino acids. The CDR3 here is CASSQDTYEQYF. In DNA form, the CDR3 reads TGTGCCAGCAGCCAAGACACCTACGAGCAGTACTTC.

The chain uses TRBV6-6 and TRBJ1-2; D is perhaps TRBD1 (5 bases). Trimming took 0 bases from V and 4 from J, leaving 12 bases between them. The CDR3 contains 15 residues. The germline CDR1 and CDR2 sequences are MNHNY and SVGAGI (reference sequence). The CDR3 reads CASSYSGGRGYGYTF. In DNA, the CDR3 is TGTGCCAGCAGTTACTCTGGGGGACGGGGCTATGGCTACACCTTC.

The chain employs TRBV3-1 and TRBJ2-3; D may correspond to TRBD1 or TRBD2 (6 bases each). The germline V gene has CDR1 LGHDT and CDR2 YNNKEL (reference sequence). CDR3 length: 14 residues. V was cut by 4 bases and J by 10 bases, with 18 bases left in between. CDR3 sequence (DNA): TGTGCCAGCAGCCCATCGGGACAAGGGGAGGCGCAGTATTTT. Translating it yields CASSPSGQGEAQYF.